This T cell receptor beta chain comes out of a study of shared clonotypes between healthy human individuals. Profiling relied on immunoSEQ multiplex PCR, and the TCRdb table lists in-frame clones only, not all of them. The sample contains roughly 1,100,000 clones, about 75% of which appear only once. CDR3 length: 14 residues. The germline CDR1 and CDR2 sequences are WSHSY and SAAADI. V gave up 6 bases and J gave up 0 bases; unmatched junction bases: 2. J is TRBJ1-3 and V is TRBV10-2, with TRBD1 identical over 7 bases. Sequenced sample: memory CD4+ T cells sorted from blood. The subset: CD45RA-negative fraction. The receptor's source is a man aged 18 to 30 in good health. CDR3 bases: TGCGCCAGCAGAAGGGACAGCTCTGGAAACACCATATATTTT. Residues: CASRRDSSGNTIYF.